This T cell receptor beta chain was recorded in a study of T-cell memory formation after mild COVID-19. Trimming took off 6 bases at V and 9 bases at J, with 12 bases between the two ends. The CDR3 sequence is 12 residues long. A single record per CDR3 protein comes from TCRdb applying MiXCR to the 5' RACE reads. The sample has fewer than 600,000 distinct CDR3 sequences, approximately 21% seen once; the top ten hold roughly 8.3%. This clonotype turned up a few times. The sample consisted of PBMCs or a T cell subset sorted from them (not recorded which). The chain combines TRBV12-3 or TRBV12-4 with TRBJ2-1; the D gene is possibly TRBD2 (6 bases). This TCR was recovered from an adult woman who had mild COVID-19 (a few samples of this study predate the infection). Cell type and time point are not known. The CDR3 loop is CASRSFSGEQFF. CDR3 in DNA: TGTGCCAGCAGATCATTTAGCGGTGAGCAGTTCTTC.